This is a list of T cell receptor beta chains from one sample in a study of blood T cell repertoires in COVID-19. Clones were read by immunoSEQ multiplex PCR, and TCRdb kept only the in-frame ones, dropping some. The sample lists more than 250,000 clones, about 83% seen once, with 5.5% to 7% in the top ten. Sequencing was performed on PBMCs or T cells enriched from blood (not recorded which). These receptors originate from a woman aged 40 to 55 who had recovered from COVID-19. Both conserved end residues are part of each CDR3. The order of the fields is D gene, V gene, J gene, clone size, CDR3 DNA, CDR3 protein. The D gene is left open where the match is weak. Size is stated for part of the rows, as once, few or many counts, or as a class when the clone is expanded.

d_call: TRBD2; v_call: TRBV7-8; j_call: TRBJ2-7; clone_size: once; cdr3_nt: TGTGCCAGCAGCCTAACTTTGACTAGCGGGAGCGAGCAGTACTTC; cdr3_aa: CASSLTLTSGSEQYF
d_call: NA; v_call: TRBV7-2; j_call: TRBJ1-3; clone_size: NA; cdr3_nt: TGTGCCAGCAGCATAGGCCGCCGGGGAAACACCATATATTTT; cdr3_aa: CASSIGRRGNTIYF
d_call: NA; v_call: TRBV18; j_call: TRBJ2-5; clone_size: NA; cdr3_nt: TGTGCCAGCTCCCCCATGGGGCCTTTGGAAGAGACCCAGTACTTC; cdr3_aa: CASSPMGPLEETQYF
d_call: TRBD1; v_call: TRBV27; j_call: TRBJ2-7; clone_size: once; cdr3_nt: TGTGCCAGCAGCGCAGGACAGGGGGTTTCCTACGAGCAGTACTTC; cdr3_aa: CASSAGQGVSYEQYF
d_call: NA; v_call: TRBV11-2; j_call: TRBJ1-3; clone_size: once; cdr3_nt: TGTGCCAGCAGCTTATCCACAGGGTCCGTTTACACCATATATTTT; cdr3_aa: CASSLSTGSVYTIYF
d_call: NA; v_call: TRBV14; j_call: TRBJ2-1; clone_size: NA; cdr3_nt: TGTGCCAGCAGCCCAGATATGCGAAGAGGTGAGCAGTTCTTC; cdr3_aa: CASSPDMRRGEQFF
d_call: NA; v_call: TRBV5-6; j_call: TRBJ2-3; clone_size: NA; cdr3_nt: TGTGCCAGCAGCTTCTGGACTAGCACAGATACGCAGTATTTT; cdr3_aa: CASSFWTSTDTQYF
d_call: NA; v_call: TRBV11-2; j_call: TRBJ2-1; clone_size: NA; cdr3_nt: TGTGCCAGCAGCTCCCGACGCTTACGGCAGGATGAGCAGTTCTTC; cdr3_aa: CASSSRRLRQDEQFF
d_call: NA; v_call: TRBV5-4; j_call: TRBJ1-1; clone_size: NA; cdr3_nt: TGTGCCAGCAGCTGGGGCGGGGTTAACACTGAAGCTTTCTTT; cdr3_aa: CASSWGGVNTEAFF
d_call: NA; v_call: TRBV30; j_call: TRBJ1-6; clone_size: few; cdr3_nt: TGTGCCTGGAGTGTATGGGGGGGGTATTCACCCCTCCACTTT; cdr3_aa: CAWSVWGGYSPLHF
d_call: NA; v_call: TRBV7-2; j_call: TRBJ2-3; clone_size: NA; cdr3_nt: TGTGCCAGCAGCTTCAGGGCCGTCCAGGGAGATACGCAGTATTTT; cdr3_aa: CASSFRAVQGDTQYF
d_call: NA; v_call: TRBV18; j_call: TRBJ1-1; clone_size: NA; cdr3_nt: TGTGCCAGCTCGAGGCGCAGCACTGAAGCTTTCTTT; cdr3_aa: CASSRRSTEAFF
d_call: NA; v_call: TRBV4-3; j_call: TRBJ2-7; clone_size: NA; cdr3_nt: TGCGCCAGCAGCCAAGACCGGGGATACTACGAGCAGTACTTC; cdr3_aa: CASSQDRGYYEQYF
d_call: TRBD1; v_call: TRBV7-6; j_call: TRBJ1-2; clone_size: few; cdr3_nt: TGTGCCAGCAGCGCCGGACAGGACAACTATGGCTACACCTTC; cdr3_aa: CASSAGQDNYGYTF
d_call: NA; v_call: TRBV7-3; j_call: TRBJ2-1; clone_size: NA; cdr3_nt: TGTGCCAGCAGCTTGAATACAGGGCTGGTCAGCAATGAGCAGTTCTTC; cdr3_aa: CASSLNTGLVSNEQFF
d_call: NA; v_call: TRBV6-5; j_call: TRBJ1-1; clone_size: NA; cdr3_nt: TGTGCCAGCAGTAGGGCCCGGGGGAACACTGAAGCTTTCTTT; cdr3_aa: CASSRARGNTEAFF
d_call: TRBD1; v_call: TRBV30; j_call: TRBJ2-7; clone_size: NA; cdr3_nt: TGTGCCTGGAGTGTACGATGGACAGGCGTAAACGAGCAGTACTTC; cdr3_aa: CAWSVRWTGVNEQYF
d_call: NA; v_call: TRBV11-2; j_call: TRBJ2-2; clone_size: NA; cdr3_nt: TGTGCCAGCAGCTTATTGAGGACCGGGGAGCTGTTTTTT; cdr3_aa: CASSLLRTGELFF
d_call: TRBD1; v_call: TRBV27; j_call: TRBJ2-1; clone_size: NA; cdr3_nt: TGTGCCAGCAGTTTAACGAGGACAGGACCAGGGTTCTTC; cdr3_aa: CASSLTRTGPGFF
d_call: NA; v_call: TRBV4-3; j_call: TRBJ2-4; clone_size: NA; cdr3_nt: TGCGCCAGCAGCCAAGATCGGGAGACAAACATTCAGTACTTC; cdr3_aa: CASSQDRETNIQYF
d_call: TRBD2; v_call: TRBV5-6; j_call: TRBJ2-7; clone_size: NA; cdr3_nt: TGTGCCAGCAGCTATAGCGGGAAACCGCCCTACGAGCAGTACTTC; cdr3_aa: CASSYSGKPPYEQYF
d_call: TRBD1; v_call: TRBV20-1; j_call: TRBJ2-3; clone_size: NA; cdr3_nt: TGCAGTGCTAGTCTTGGGACAGGGTATGATACGCAGTATTTT; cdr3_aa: CSASLGTGYDTQYF
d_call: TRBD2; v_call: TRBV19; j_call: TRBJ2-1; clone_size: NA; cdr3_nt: TGTGCCAGTAGTGTTAGCGGGAGTAGGCAGTTCTTC; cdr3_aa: CASSVSGSRQFF
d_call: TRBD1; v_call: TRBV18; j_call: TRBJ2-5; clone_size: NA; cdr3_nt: TGTGCCAGCTCACCATTGGACAGGGTGTACCAAGAGACCCAGTACTTC; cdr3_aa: CASSPLDRVYQETQYF
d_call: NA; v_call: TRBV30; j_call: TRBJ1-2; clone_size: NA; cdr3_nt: TGTGCCTGGAGGCCCGGCGGGGTTCTTTATGGCTACACCTTC; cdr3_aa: CAWRPGGVLYGYTF
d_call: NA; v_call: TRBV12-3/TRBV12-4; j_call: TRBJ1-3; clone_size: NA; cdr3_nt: TGTGCCAGCAGCATGACGGGTGGAAACACCATATATTTT; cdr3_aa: CASSMTGGNTIYF
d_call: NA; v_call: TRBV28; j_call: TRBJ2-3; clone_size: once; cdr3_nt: TGTGCCAGCACAGGGGCGTCGGATACGCAGTATTTT; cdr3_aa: CASTGASDTQYF
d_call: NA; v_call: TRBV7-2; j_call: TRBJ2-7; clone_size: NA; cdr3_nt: TGTGCCAGCAGCTTAGGGAGGAGCTACGAGCAGTACTTC; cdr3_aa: CASSLGRSYEQYF
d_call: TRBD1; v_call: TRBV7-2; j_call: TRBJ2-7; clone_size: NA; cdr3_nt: TGTGCCAGCAGCTTAGGAGTGGACAGGGGCTACGAGCAGTACTTC; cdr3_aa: CASSLGVDRGYEQYF
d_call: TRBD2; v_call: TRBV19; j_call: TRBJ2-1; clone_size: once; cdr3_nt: TGTGCCAGTAGTACCCTAGGACTAGCGGGAAGAAATGAGCAGTTCTTC; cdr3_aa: CASSTLGLAGRNEQFF
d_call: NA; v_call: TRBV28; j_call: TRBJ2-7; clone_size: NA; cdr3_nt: TGTGCCAGCAGTACCGTGGACAGCTACGAGCAGTACTTC; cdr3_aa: CASSTVDSYEQYF
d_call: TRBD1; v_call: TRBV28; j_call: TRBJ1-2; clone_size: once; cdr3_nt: TGTGCCAGCAGTTTAACGGGGACAGGGGGATTCTATGGCTACACCTTC; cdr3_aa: CASSLTGTGGFYGYTF
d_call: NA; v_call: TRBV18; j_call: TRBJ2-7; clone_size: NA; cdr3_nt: TGTGCCAGCTCACCACCGGCTGGTTACGAGCAGTACTTC; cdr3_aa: CASSPPAGYEQYF
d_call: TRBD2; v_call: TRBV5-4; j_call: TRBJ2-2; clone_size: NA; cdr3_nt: TGTGCCAGCAGCTTCCCGGGGGGGACACCGAACACCGGGGAGCTGTTTTTT; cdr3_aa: CASSFPGGTPNTGELFF
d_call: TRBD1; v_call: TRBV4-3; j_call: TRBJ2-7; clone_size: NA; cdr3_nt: TGCGCCAGCAGCCAAACCGGGACAGGTTTATCCTACGAGCAGTACTTC; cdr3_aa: CASSQTGTGLSYEQYF
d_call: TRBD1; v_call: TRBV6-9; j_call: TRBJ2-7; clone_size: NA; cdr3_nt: TGTGCCAGCAGCACGGGACAGAGCTACGAGCAGTACTTC; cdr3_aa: CASSTGQSYEQYF
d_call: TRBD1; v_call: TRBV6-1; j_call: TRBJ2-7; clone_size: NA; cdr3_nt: TGTGCCAGCAGTGAGACAGGGGGCGGCCCCTACGAGCAGTACTTC; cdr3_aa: CASSETGGGPYEQYF
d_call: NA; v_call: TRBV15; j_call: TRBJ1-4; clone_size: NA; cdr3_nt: TGTGCCACCAGCAGAGTGGCGGCAGGGCGGAATGAAAAACTGTTTTTT; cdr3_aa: CATSRVAAGRNEKLFF
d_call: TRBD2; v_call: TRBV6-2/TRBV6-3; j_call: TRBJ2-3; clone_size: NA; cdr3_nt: TGTGCCAGCAGTTACCCCCCCGGGACTAGCGGCACAGATACGCAGTATTTT; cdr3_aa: CASSYPPGTSGTDTQYF
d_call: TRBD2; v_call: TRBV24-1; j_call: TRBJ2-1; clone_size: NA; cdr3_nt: TGTGCCACCAGTGACGAACTAGCGGGAGGATACAATGAGCAGTTCTTC; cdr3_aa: CATSDELAGGYNEQFF
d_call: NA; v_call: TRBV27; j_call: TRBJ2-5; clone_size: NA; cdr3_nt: TGTGCCAGCAGTTCGGAAGGGGTTCAAGAGACCCAGTACTTC; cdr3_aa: CASSSEGVQETQYF
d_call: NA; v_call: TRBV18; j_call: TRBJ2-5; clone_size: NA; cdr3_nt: TGTGCCAGCTCACCGACAGGAGTAGAGACCCAGTACTTC; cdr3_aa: CASSPTGVETQYF
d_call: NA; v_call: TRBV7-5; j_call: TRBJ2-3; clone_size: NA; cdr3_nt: TGTGCCAGAAGCTTAGAGGGGACTAGCACTTCAGATACGCAGTATTTT; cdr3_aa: CARSLEGTSTSDTQYF